A selection of T cell receptor beta chains follows, all from one sample in a study of blood T cell repertoires in COVID-19. TCRdb keeps only in-frame clones here, not all; method: immunoSEQ multiplex PCR. Of over 350,000 clones listed, around nine tenths are singletons. Sequenced input: PBMCs or T cells enriched from blood (not recorded which). The receptors derive from a woman aged 18-29 years who had recovered from COVID-19. Both conserved end residues are part of each CDR3. Clone size appears in some rows only: once, few, many, or a class for an expanded clone.

.,TRBV7-2,TRBJ2-5,CASSLASLAGGIKETQYF
.,TRBV7-9,TRBJ2-7,CASSLAGQLGEQYF
.,TRBV9,TRBJ1-1,CASSVADTEAFF
.,TRBV30,TRBJ2-7,CAWSLGGVTYEQYF
.,TRBV7-9,TRBJ2-7,CASSSPSDRGYEQYF
once,TRBV6-5,TRBJ2-7,CASSYHRELYEQYF
.,TRBV11-2,TRBJ1-3,CASSQGPGNTIYF
.,TRBV28,TRBJ1-2,CASSLISSRLGYTF
.,TRBV6-5,TRBJ2-3,CASSPTTGVADTQYF
.,TRBV28,TRBJ2-5,CASSLLWGGKETQYF
.,TRBV5-1,TRBJ1-2,CASSYGQGYGYTF
.,TRBV29-1,TRBJ1-1,CSVVYRGRGAFF
.,TRBV28,TRBJ1-1,CASSLSSGRSVVAFF
.,TRBV11-2,TRBJ2-7,CASSQTGFYEQYF
.,TRBV5-1,TRBJ1-2,CASSLDRFYGYTF
.,TRBV6-7,TRBJ2-3,CASSYPGQLMTDTQYF
.,TRBV2,TRBJ1-4,CASSVSRTAPRDNEKLFF
.,TRBV11-2,TRBJ1-2,CASSLVGETGNGYTF
.,TRBV21-1,TRBJ1-4,CASSTAPGQNEKLFF
.,TRBV2,TRBJ1-5,CASSEGGQGYQPQHF
.,TRBV28,TRBJ1-5,CASSLKWHQPQHF
.,TRBV5-4,TRBJ2-3,CASSPGSESRQYF
.,TRBV5-4,TRBJ1-5,CASSIDRGQPQHF
.,TRBV14,TRBJ2-2,CASSHRQGSGELFF
.,TRBV30,TRBJ1-2,CAWSSRTDYGYTF
.,TRBV30,TRBJ1-3,CAWSRFSGNTIYF
.,TRBV6-5,TRBJ2-7,CASSYSPDSYEQYF
.,TRBV29-1,TRBJ2-5,CSRGGGRGETQYF
once,TRBV14,TRBJ2-1,CASSQVTGAPYNEQFF
.,TRBV10-3,TRBJ2-5,CAISEDRGSDQETQYF
.,TRBV29-1,TRBJ1-2,CSVESGYTF
.,TRBV28,TRBJ2-5,CASRRRLEETQYF
.,TRBV7-2,TRBJ2-1,CASRGGGSYNEQFF
.,TRBV9,TRBJ1-2,CASSVDGTGRNGYTF
.,TRBV3-1/TRBV3-2,TRBJ2-1,CASSQDLGLPKTEQFF
.,TRBV9,TRBJ2-1,CASSAVAGGAFNEQFF